One and the same sample provided the 5 T cell receptor beta chains below, sequenced in a study of blood T cell repertoires in COVID-19. Method: immunoSEQ multiplex PCR; TCRdb's copy keeps in-frame clones and lacks some. The sample carries about 280,000 clones, around 91% recorded once. The sequencing sample was made of PBMCs or T cells enriched from blood (not recorded which). The origin of the receptors is a woman aged 18-35 years with acute COVID-19.

The J gene is TRBJ2-2, the V gene TRBV5-1; D gene uncertain. Trimming removed 0 bases at V and 1 base at J, with 7 bases between. This CDR3 contains 15 residues. Germline assignment: CDR1 SGHRS and CDR2 YFSETQ. The CDR3 DNA follows: TGCGCCAGCAGCTTGGCCACAGTGAACACCGGGGAGCTGTTTTTT. As protein: CASSLATVNTGELFF.

This clone has a single count. J is TRBJ2-1 and V is TRBV19, with 11 bases identical to TRBD2. J was trimmed by 14 bases and V by 5 bases; bases with no gene match: 11. Germline V gene sequence: CDR1 LNHDA, CDR2 SQIVND (reference sequence). This CDR3 spans 14 amino acids. The CDR3 spells CASSLGTSGSLEFF. DNA of the CDR3: TGTGCCAGTAGTCTGGGGACTAGCGGCAGTTTGGAGTTCTTC.

This chain connects TRBV10-1 to TRBJ2-7; TRBD2 might be the D (6 bases). The CDR3 length is 13 residues. V lost 6 bases, J lost 7 bases, and 16 bases lay in between. CDR1 is WNHNN and CDR2 is SYGVQD in the germline V gene (reference sequence). This CDR3 is CASSAGPRGEQYF. For the CDR3, the DNA is TGCGCCAGCAGCGCGGGACCGAGGGGAGAGCAGTACTTC.

The V call is TRBV5-6, the J call TRBJ1-6, with D hard to call. This CDR3 comprises 14 residues. V dropped 4 bases and J dropped 8 bases, with 13 bases sitting between them. Germline lookup yields CDR1 SGHDT and CDR2 YYEEEE. CDR3 sequence reads: CASSLMRSDSPLHF. CDR3 DNA: TGTGCCAGCAGCCTGATGAGATCGGATTCACCCCTCCACTTT.

The chain has TRBV7-9 and TRBJ1-6; 8 positions match TRBD1. CDR3 length equals 17 residues. CDR1 is SEHNR, CDR2 FQNEAQ, per germline (reference sequence). The junction had 6 bases not matched to a gene; V was cut back by 5 bases and J by 0 bases. CDR3 sequence reads: CASSPRTGSSYNSPLHF. DNA of the CDR3: TGTGCCAGCAGCCCGCGGACAGGGAGCTCCTATAATTCACCCCTCCACTTT.